Below, 9 T cell receptor beta chains from the same sample are listed, as sequenced in a study of cytomegalovirus exposure and HLA in healthy donors. This PCR relied on a set of 60 Vbeta primers and 13 Jbeta primers. Data came from immunoSEQ multiplex PCR; TCRdb stores just in-frame clones and leaves some out. Here the sample spans over 150,000 clones, 71% being singletons. The sequencing sample was made of PBMCs. Every receptor here comes from a woman aged 25 to 39 in good health and CMV-seronegative.

The chain joins TRBV30 to TRBJ2-2; D not certain. Germline CDR1 GTSNPN, CDR2 SVGIG (reference sequence). The V end lost 5 bases, the J end lost 6 bases, and 16 bases lay between the germline ends. The CDR3 has 14 residues. CDR3 region: CAWGVSLRSGELFF. In nucleotides, the CDR3 is TGTGCCTGGGGAGTAAGTTTGCGCTCCGGGGAGCTGTTTTTT. Full variable domain (rest looked up from reference TRBV30 and TRBJ2-2): SQTIHQWPATLVQPVGSPLSLECTVEGTSNPNLYWYRQAAGRGLQLLFYSVGIGQISSEVPQNLSASRPQDRQFILSSKKLLLSDSGFYLCAWGVSLRSGELFFGEGSRLTVL.

V usage is TRBV9 and J usage is TRBJ2-3, with 9 bases lining up with TRBD2. CDR3 length: 17 residues. V lost 5 bases and J lost 2; bases outside the gene matches: 12. Germline V CDR1 and CDR2: SGDLS, YYNGEE. CDR3: CASSGAGGGGDTDTQYF. The CDR3, as DNA: TGTGCCAGCAGTGGGGCTGGGGGCGGGGGGGACACAGATACGCAGTATTTT.

The chain joins TRBV4-3 to TRBJ2-2; D remains ambiguous. The germline V gene encodes CDR1 LGHNA and CDR2 YSLEER. Between the trimmed V and J ends, which lost 1 base and 6 bases, there was a span of 12 bases. This CDR3 has 15 residues. The CDR3: CASSQVALMSGELFF. The CDR3, as DNA: TGCGCCAGCAGCCAAGTAGCCTTGATGTCCGGGGAGCTGTTTTTT.

This clone was picked up one time. The genes are TRBV28 and TRBJ2-7; TRBD2 is a possible D gene (6 bases). This CDR3 region has 15 residues. With 5 bases removed from V and 3 bases from J, the gap between germline ends came to 17 bases. Germline CDR1 MDHEN, CDR2 SYDVKM. The CDR3 loop reads CASSPAGEEGYEQYF. CDR3 in DNA: TGTGCCAGCAGTCCAGCGGGTGAAGAGGGCTACGAGCAGTACTTC.

The J gene is TRBJ1-4, the V gene TRBV28; D is ambiguous. Germline V gene sequence: CDR1 MDHEN, CDR2 SYDVKM. CDR3 size: 15 residues. Between the trimmed V and J ends, which lost 5 bases and 5 bases, there was a span of 15 bases. CDR3 amino acids: CASSPRGGLNEKLFF. The CDR3, as DNA: TGTGCCAGCAGTCCCCGGGGAGGCCTAAATGAAAAACTGTTTTTT.

This sequence joins TRBV28 and TRBJ1-5; 10 bases match TRBD1. Trimming cost V 3 bases and J 5 bases; bases outside gene matches: 4. Germline V gene data show CDR1 as MDHEN and CDR2 as SYDVKM. The CDR3 is 15 amino acids. CDR3 sequence (DNA): TGTGCCAGCAGTTTGACAGGGGGCTTCGATCAGCCCCAGCATTTT. Its protein product is CASSLTGGFDQPQHF.

Regarding this clone: Other DNA sequences in this sample translate to the same CDR3. The chain carries TRBV4-3 and TRBJ1-1; maybe TRBD1 (5 bases). CDR1 and CDR2 from the germline V gene are LGHNA and YSLEER. Between the trimmed V and J ends, which lost 1 base and 3 bases, there was a span of 12 bases. The CDR3 consists of 15 residues. The CDR3 nucleotides read TGCGCCAGCAGCCAAGCGATGCGGGGGTACACTGAAGCTTTCTTT. It yields the protein CASSQAMRGYTEAFF.

This clone was observed once. The chain couples TRBV7-2 to TRBJ2-2, with D possibly matching TRBD2 (5 bases). Germline V gene sequence: CDR1 SGHTA, CDR2 FQGNSA. The CDR3 consists of 13 residues. V was clipped by 2 bases and J by 7 bases, with 8 bases between them. CDR3 sequence: CASSLRGDGELFF. The CDR3 coding sequence is TGTGCCAGCAGCTTACGGGGTGACGGGGAGCTGTTTTTT.

A single count supports this clone. This chain uses TRBV27 with TRBJ2-1; unclear D gene. The CDR3 is 14 residues long. From germline, CDR1 is MNHEY and CDR2 SMNVEV (reference sequence). In DNA, the CDR3 is TGTGCGTGCAGTCCGGTTACCCGCGTCTGGGAGCAGTTCTTC. It yields the protein CACSPVTRVWEQFF.